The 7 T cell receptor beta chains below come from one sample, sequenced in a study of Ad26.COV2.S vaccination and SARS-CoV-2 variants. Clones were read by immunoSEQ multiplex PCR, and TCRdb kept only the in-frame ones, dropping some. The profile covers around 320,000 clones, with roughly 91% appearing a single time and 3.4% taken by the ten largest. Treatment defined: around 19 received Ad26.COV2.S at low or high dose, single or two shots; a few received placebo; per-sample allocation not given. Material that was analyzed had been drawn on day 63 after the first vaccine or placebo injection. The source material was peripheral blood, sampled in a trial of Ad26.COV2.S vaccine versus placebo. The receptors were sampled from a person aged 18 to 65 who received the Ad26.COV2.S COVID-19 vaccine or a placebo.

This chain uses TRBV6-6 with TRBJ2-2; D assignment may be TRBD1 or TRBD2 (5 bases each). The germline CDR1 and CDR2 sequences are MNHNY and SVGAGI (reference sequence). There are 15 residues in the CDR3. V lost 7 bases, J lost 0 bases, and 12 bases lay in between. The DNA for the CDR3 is TGTGCCAGCACCCGGGACGGGACGAACACCGGGGAGCTGTTTTTT. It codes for CASTRDGTNTGELFF.

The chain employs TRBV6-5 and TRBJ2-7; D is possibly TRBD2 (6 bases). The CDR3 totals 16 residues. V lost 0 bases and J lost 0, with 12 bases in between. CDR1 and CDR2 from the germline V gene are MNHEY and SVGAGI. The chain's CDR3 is CASSYSGGLSSYEQYF. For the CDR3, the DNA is TGTGCCAGCAGTTACTCGGGAGGTCTTAGCTCCTACGAGCAGTACTTC.

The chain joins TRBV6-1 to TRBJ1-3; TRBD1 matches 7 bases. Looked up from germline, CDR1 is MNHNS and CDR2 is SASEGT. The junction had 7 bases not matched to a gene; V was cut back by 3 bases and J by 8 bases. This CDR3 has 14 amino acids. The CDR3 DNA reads TGTGCCAGCAGTGAGACAGGGAAGCAGGACACCATATATTTT. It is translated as CASSETGKQDTIYF.

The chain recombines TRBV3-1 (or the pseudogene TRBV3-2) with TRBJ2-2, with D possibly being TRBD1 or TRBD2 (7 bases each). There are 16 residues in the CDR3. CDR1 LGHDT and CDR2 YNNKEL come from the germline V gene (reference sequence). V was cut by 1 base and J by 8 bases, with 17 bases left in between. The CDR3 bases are TGTGCCAGCAGCCAAGGACGCGGGGAGGGGGCAGGGGAGCTGTTTTTT. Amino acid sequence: CASSQGRGEGAGELFF.

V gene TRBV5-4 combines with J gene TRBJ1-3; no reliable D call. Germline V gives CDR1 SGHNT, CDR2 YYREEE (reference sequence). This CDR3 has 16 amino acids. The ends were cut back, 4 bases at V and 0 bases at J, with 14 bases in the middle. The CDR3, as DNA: TGTGCCAGCAGCCCCGGTCCGGGCCTCTCTGGAAACACCATATATTTT. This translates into CASSPGPGLSGNTIYF.

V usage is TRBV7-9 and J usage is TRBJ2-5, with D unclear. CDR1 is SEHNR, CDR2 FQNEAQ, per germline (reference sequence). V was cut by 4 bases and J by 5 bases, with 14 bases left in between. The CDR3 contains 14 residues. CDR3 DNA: TGTGCCAGCAGCTCCCGACCTTTTGGGGAGACCCAGTACTTC. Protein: CASSSRPFGETQYF.

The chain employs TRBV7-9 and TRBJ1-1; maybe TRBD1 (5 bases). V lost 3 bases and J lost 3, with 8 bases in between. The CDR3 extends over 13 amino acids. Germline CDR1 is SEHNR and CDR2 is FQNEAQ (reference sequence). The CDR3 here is CASSFWGDTEAFF. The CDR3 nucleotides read TGTGCCAGCAGCTTTTGGGGGGACACTGAAGCTTTCTTT.